This T cell receptor (beta chain) was sequenced in a study of T-cell reconstitution after alpha-beta-depleted transplantation in children. Overall study results and limits: At around two months after transplant, the alpha-beta T cells were reportedly derived from several hundred expanded clones that came from non-depleted graft cells. The origin of high day-60 TCRbeta diversity in some patients lay in surviving recipient T cells and thymic progenitors. Among T cells one year after transplant, newly produced cells accounted for most counts and diversity.

This CDR3 contains 14 residues. Per the germline V gene, CDR1 is SNHLY and CDR2 is FYNNEI. V dropped 6 bases and J dropped 4 bases, with 16 bases sitting between them. In this sample, this clonotype turned up once. Antigen unknown. Molecular barcoding with unique molecular identifiers was used for the TCRbeta library. MiXCR, applied by TCRdb to the PCR reads, yields one record per CDR3 protein. This sample yields 150,000 to 200,000 distinct CDR3 sequences, of which approximately 12% are seen a single time; under 15% belongs to the top ten. The TCR sequence derives from a boy aged 2 to 9 with acute myeloid leukemia, due to receive a stem cell transplant. Specimen: PBMCs, collected before TCRalphabeta/CD19-depleted stem cell transplant. The J gene is TRBJ2-7, the V gene TRBV2; D possibly corresponds to TRBD1 (6 bases). The CDR3: CASRWGTSSYEQYF. In DNA form, the CDR3 reads TGTGCCAGCAGGTGGGGGACATCTAGTTACGAGCAGTACTTC.